These 28 T cell receptor beta chains were sequenced from one sample in a study of T cell repertoires in cytomegalovirus infection. Via MiXCR, TCRdb re-called the reads, giving one row per CDR3 protein. The table shows 700,000 to 900,000 distinct CDR3 sequences, with almost 30% occurring only once. Their specific antigens are unknown. The sequences come from cultured CD8+ T cells from PBMCs, collected from culture after CMV antigen stimulation. These receptors all come from a human donor in good health (CMV status not recorded). Some clones in this sample may be carry-over from other donors' samples.

The J gene is TRBJ1-1, the V gene TRBV9; D is uncertain. CDR1 is SGDLS, CDR2 YYNGEE, per germline. This CDR3 is 13 amino acids long. V was cut by 3 bases and J by 4 bases, with 10 bases left in between. This CDR3 is CASSARVATEAFF. In DNA, the CDR3 is TGTGCCAGCAGCGCGAGGGTTGCCACTGAAGCTTTCTTT.

CDR3 bases: TGTGCCAGCAGTGACGCCCCACTAGCGGGGGTAACAGATACGCAGTATTTT. Translated: CASSDAPLAGVTDTQYF. The V gene is TRBV6-4, the J gene TRBJ2-3; 11 bases are shared with TRBD2. The CDR3 length is 17 residues. Looked up from germline, CDR1 is MRHNA and CDR2 is SNTAGT. With 2 bases clipped from V and 3 bases from J, the junction kept 7 bases outside the gene matches.

This chain joins TRBV12-3 or TRBV12-4 and TRBJ2-5; D call uncertain. This CDR3 is 13 amino acids long. Trimming stripped 5 bases from V and 5 bases from J, with 12 bases between. DNA for the CDR3: TGTGCCAGCAGTCCTGTAGCTGCTGAGACCCAGTACTTC. The encoded protein is CASSPVAAETQYF.

Turning to this clonotype: One end of the junction is discordant with germline, which a read error may explain. The chain joins TRBV20-1 to TRBJ1-2; D is undetermined. The CDR3 covers 13 residues. The germline gives CDR1 DFQATT, CDR2 SNEGSKA (reference sequence). The CDR3: CSHYQPGEEEAFF. CDR3 sequence (DNA): TGCAGTCACTACCAGCCGGGAGAAGAAGAGGCCTTCTTC.

The rearrangement links TRBV27 to TRBJ2-6; 10 bases align to TRBD1. Germline V gene lookup returns CDR1 MNHEY and CDR2 SMNVEV (reference sequence). This CDR3 region has 19 residues. V was pared by 3 bases and J by 0 bases, with 8 bases of the junction left unmatched. The CDR3 nucleotides are TGTGCCAGCAGTTTCCTGGGACAGGGGCTTTACTCTGGGGCCAACGTCCTGACTTTC. This sequence encodes CASSFLGQGLYSGANVLTF.

The chain has TRBV7-9 and TRBJ2-1, with no clear D. Per the germline V gene, CDR1 is SEHNR and CDR2 is FQNEAQ (reference sequence). CDR3 length: 12 residues. Trimming took off 8 bases at V and 5 bases at J, with 10 bases between the two ends. CDR3 loop: CASAGLHNEQFF. The CDR3 DNA sequence: TGTGCCAGCGCTGGGCTACACAATGAGCAGTTCTTC.

This clonotype was counted at least ten times. The chain combines TRBV7-8 with TRBJ2-7; no reliable D call. Deletions cut 1 base from V and 3 bases from J, with 10 bases between. This CDR3 is built from 14 residues. The germline V gene encodes CDR1 SGHVS and CDR2 FQNEAQ. CDR3 region: CASSLGLQNYEQYV. The CDR3 nucleotides are TGTGCCAGCAGCTTAGGTCTACAGAACTACGAGCAGTACGTC.

This chain connects TRBV4-1 to TRBJ2-1; 8 bases match TRBD1. The CDR3 loop spans 14 amino acids. The J segment lost 5 bases and the V segment lost 4 bases, leaving 4 bases of the junction unmatched. CDR1 is MGHRA, CDR2 YSYEKL, per germline. CDR3 sequence reads: CASSPGGWNNEQFF. DNA of the CDR3: TGCGCCAGCAGCCCAGGGGGCTGGAACAATGAGCAGTTCTTC.

V is TRBV6-2 or TRBV6-3 and J is TRBJ2-7; no reliable D call. The germline V gene has CDR1 MNHEY and CDR2 SVGEGT. Trimming took 2 bases from V and 2 from J, leaving 10 bases between them. This CDR3 contains 14 residues. DNA of the CDR3: TGTGCCAGCAGTTACGGTTTGGCACCCTACGAGCAGTACTTC. Translated, it gives CASSYGLAPYEQYF.

The sample holds a few counts of this clonotype. This chain connects TRBV7-3 to TRBJ1-1; 10 positions match TRBD1. The germline gives CDR1 SGHTA, CDR2 FQGTGA. The CDR3 sequence is 15 residues long. V gave up 2 bases and J gave up 4 bases; unmatched junction bases: 4. CDR3 DNA sequence: TGTGCCAGCAGCTTAGACAGGGGGCACGGCACTGAAGCTTTCTTT. Its translation: CASSLDRGHGTEAFF.

A few counts support this clonotype. The chain uses TRBV19 and TRBJ2-1; 8 bases are a match to TRBD1. The germline CDR1 and CDR2 sequences are LNHDA and SQIVND (reference sequence). The CDR3 runs 18 residues. Trimming removed 3 bases from V and 3 bases from J; junction bases left unmatched: 13. In nucleotides, the CDR3 is TGTGCCAGTAGTATCGGACAGGGTTATCTATCGGACTACAATGAGCAGTTCTTC. This encodes CASSIGQGYLSDYNEQFF. Combining the CDR3 with reference TRBV19 and TRBJ2-1 gives the whole variable domain DGGITQSPKYLFRKEGQNVTLSCEQNLNHDAMYWYRQDPGQGLRLIYYSQIVNDFQKGDIAEGYSVSREKKESFPLTVTSAQKNPTAFYLCASSIGQGYLSDYNEQFFGPGTRLTVL.

This clonotype was detected a few times. This chain uses TRBV9 with TRBJ2-1; 8 positions agree with TRBD2. In germline, CDR1 is SGDLS, CDR2 YYNGEE. CDR3 length: 15 amino acids. The J segment lost 9 bases and the V segment lost 1 base, leaving 9 bases of the junction unmatched. For the CDR3, the DNA is TGTGCCAGCAGCGTAAGTAGCGGGACGGCAGTTGAGCAGTTCTTC. Its translation: CASSVSSGTAVEQFF.

The chain combines TRBV28 with TRBJ1-6; possible D gene TRBD1, 6 bases. CDR3 length: 15 amino acids. V shed 5 bases and J shed 9 bases, with 17 bases lying between them. CDR1 and CDR2 (germline): MDHEN, SYDVKM. CDR3 sequence (DNA): TGTGCCAGCAGTCCCCTGAGCGGGGGCACTTCACCCCTCCACTTT. This sequence encodes CASSPLSGGTSPLHF. The complete variable domain, with remaining parts taken from reference TRBV28 and TRBJ1-6, reads DVKVTQSSRYLVKRTGEKVFLECVQDMDHENMFWYRQDPGLGLRLIYFSYDVKMKEKGDIPEGYSVSREKKERFSLILESASTNQTSMYLCASSPLSGGTSPLHFGNGTRLTVT.

The CDR3 region has the DNA TGTGCCAGCAAAAGCTATGGCTACACCTTC. Translating it yields CASKSYGYTF. V and J are TRBV9 and TRBJ1-2; D is unclear. The CDR3 totals 10 residues. Germline values: CDR1 SGDLS, CDR2 YYNGEE. Trimming left V 6 bases short and J 4 bases short, with 4 bases between.

This clonotype was counted only a few times. This chain connects TRBV5-6 to TRBJ2-1, with a tentative D call TRBD1 (5 bases). CDR3 length equals 12 residues. The V end lost 1 base, the J end lost 10 bases, and 9 bases lay between the germline ends. Looked up from germline, CDR1 is SGHDT and CDR2 is YYEEEE. The CDR3 protein is CASSLQGKEQFF. In nucleotides, the CDR3 is TGTGCCAGCAGCTTGCAGGGTAAAGAGCAGTTCTTC.

This clonotype was counted between two and nine times. This sequence joins TRBV7-9 and TRBJ1-2; D is undetermined. V was shortened by 0 bases and J by 4 bases, with 12 bases between the two germline ends. Germline loops: CDR1 SEHNR, CDR2 FQNEAQ (reference sequence). The CDR3 totals 15 residues. CDR3 loop: CASSLAEDRSYGYTF. In DNA, the CDR3 is TGTGCCAGCAGCTTAGCCGAGGACCGTTCCTATGGCTACACCTTC.

The sample holds many counts of this clonotype. This CDR3 reads CASSTQGSSYNEQFF. The CDR3 bases are TGTGCCAGCAGCACACAGGGGAGCTCCTACAATGAGCAGTTCTTC. The rearrangement links TRBV7-9 to TRBJ2-1, with 7 nucleotides matching TRBD1. The junction had 4 bases not matched to a gene; V was cut back by 5 bases and J by 0 bases. This CDR3 region has 15 residues. Germline V gene lookup returns CDR1 SEHNR and CDR2 FQNEAQ (reference sequence).

The gene calls are TRBV19 and TRBJ1-6, with 10 bases lining up with TRBD1. Germline V gives CDR1 LNHDA, CDR2 SQIVND (reference sequence). V lost 5 bases, J lost 6 bases, and 4 bases stayed unmatched. The CDR3 is 15 residues long. Written as DNA, the CDR3 is TGTGCCAGTAGTCCCTGGGACAGGGGTAATTCACCCCTCCACTTT. Its protein product is CASSPWDRGNSPLHF.

This clonotype was recorded many times. V is TRBV25-1 and J is TRBJ1-6; no clear D gene. V was cut by 5 bases and J by 2 bases, with 10 bases left in between. This CDR3 has 15 amino acids. Germline V gives CDR1 MGHDK, CDR2 SYGVNS. This CDR3 is CASSIHRPYNSPLHF. CDR3 DNA sequence: TGTGCCAGCAGTATCCACCGCCCCTATAATTCACCCCTCCACTTT. Combining the CDR3 with reference TRBV25-1 and TRBJ1-6 gives the whole variable domain EADIYQTPRYLVIGTGKKITLECSQTMGHDKMYWYQQDPGMELHLIHYSYGVNSTEKGDLSSESTVSRIRTEHFPLTLESARPSHTSQYLCASSIHRPYNSPLHFGNGTRLTVT.

The V gene is TRBV12-3 or TRBV12-4, the J gene TRBJ1-1; D not resolved. This CDR3 region has 13 residues. The germline V and J ends were trimmed by 1 base and 11 bases, with 14 bases remaining between them. The CDR3 loop is CASSLEIGVRAFF. The CDR3 DNA follows: TGTGCCAGCAGTTTAGAAATTGGGGTCCGGGCTTTCTTT.

The genes are TRBV15 and TRBJ2-3, with TRBD2 matching 10 bases. CDR3 length equals 16 residues. The V gene end was trimmed by 3 bases and the J gene end by 1 base; junction bases not matched to a gene: 4. CDR1 LNHNV and CDR2 YYDKDF come from the germline V gene (reference sequence). The CDR3 spells CATSRDTSGGTDTQYF. CDR3 nucleotides: TGTGCCACCAGCAGGGACACTAGCGGGGGCACAGATACGCAGTATTTT.

V is TRBV7-4 and J is TRBJ2-2, with D hard to call. The germline CDR1 and CDR2 sequences are SGHVT and SQSDAQ. The CDR3 sequence is 12 residues long. Trimming removed 3 bases from V and 7 bases from J, with 6 bases in between. CDR3 in DNA: TGTGCCAGCAGCTTGTACGGCGGGGAGCTGTTTTTT. The encoded protein is CASSLYGGELFF.

This clonotype occurred a few times. V gene TRBV5-4 combines with J gene TRBJ2-7; no clear D. V lost 2 bases, J lost 3 bases, and 9 bases lay in between. This CDR3 comprises 13 residues. Per germline, CDR1 SGHNT and CDR2 YYREEE (reference sequence). In DNA form, the CDR3 reads TGTGCCAGCAGCTTCGATCCAGACTACGAGCAGTACTTC. Protein product: CASSFDPDYEQYF.

V and J are TRBV25-1 and TRBJ2-2, with D perhaps TRBD1 (6 bases). The V end was cut by 7 bases, the J end by 0 bases, with 12 bases between. This CDR3 spans 15 amino acids. CDR1 is MGHDK and CDR2 is SYGVNS in the germline V gene. In DNA form, the CDR3 reads TGTGCCAGCAACCCCGGGACAACGAACACCGGGGAGCTGTTTTTT. Protein product: CASNPGTTNTGELFF.

This chain joins TRBV7-6 and TRBJ2-3, with D possibly being TRBD1 or TRBD2 (5 bases each). The germline gives CDR1 SGHVS, CDR2 FNYEAQ. This CDR3 spans 17 amino acids. Trimming cost V 5 bases and J 7 bases, with 25 bases left between them. In DNA form, the CDR3 reads TGTGCCAGCAGCACGACCCGTACCGGGGACCCGATTCATACGCAGTATTTT. Residues: CASSTTRTGDPIHTQYF.

The gene calls are TRBV15 and TRBJ2-1; D uncertain. CDR1 is LNHNV and CDR2 is YYDKDF in the germline V gene (reference sequence). The CDR3 spans 16 residues. V lost 0 bases, J lost 0 bases, and 9 bases lay in between. This CDR3 is CATSREVASSYNEQFF. DNA of the CDR3: TGTGCCACCAGCAGAGAGGTCGCCAGCTCCTACAATGAGCAGTTCTTC.

This clonotype turned up a few times. This CDR3 is CASSTLGARRNTEAFF. The CDR3 nucleotides are TGTGCCAGCAGCACTCTCGGGGCAAGGAGGAACACTGAAGCTTTCTTT. The chain links TRBV7-9 to TRBJ1-1; TRBD1 might be the D (5 bases). Trimming pared 5 bases from V and 1 base from J, leaving 17 bases between. The germline CDR1 and CDR2 sequences are SEHNR and FQNEAQ (reference sequence). The CDR3 is 16 residues long.

A few counts support this clonotype. The chain couples TRBV5-6 to TRBJ1-5; 8 bases are shared with TRBD1. Germline V gene lookup returns CDR1 SGHDT and CDR2 YYEEEE. The CDR3 is 14 amino acids. V dropped 4 bases and J dropped 7; count of bases not matched to a gene: 7. Here the CDR3 reads CASSPGGAAQPQHF. Written as DNA, the CDR3 is TGTGCCAGCAGCCCAGGGGGCGCGGCGCAGCCCCAGCATTTT.